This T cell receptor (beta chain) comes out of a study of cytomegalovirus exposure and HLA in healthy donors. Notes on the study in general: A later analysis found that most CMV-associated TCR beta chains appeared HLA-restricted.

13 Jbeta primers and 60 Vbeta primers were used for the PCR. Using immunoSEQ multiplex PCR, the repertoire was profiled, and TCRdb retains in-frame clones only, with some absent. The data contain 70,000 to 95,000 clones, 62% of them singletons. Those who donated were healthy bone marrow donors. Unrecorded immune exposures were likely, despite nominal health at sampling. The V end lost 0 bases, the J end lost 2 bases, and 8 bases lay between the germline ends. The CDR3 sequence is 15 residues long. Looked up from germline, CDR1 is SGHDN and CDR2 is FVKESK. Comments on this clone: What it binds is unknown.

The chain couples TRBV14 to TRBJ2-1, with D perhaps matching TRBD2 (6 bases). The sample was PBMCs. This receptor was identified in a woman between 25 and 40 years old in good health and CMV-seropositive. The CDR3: CASSQDWGAYNEQFF. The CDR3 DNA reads TGTGCCAGCAGCCAAGACTGGGGGGCCTACAATGAGCAGTTCTTC.